This TCR beta chain was captured in a study of blood T cell repertoires in COVID-19. Study-level background: Samples of COVID-19 (acute and convalescent) were obtained from the United States, Italy and Spain. T cells, B-cell-depleted T cells, or PBMCs provided the cDNA or gDNA that served as material.

The table came from immunoSEQ multiplex PCR; TCRdb's copy has only in-frame clones and leaves some out. The data contain roughly 60,000 clones, just under 85% of them seen just once; the ten biggest clones take up 3.5%. The CDR3 contains 16 residues. Germline CDR1 reads KGHSH; CDR2 reads LQKENI. Trimming took 3 bases from V and 7 from J; bases not matched to a gene: 6. This clone was counted between two and nine times. The chain employs TRBV18 and TRBJ1-6; 10 positions agree with TRBD1. This receptor was taken from a man aged 55-75 years with acute or convalescent COVID-19. Sequenced sample: peripheral blood. The CDR3 coding sequence is TGTGCCAGCTCACCGGGACAGGGGTCCTCAAATTCACCCCTCCACTTT. Translating gives CASSPGQGSSNSPLHF. The full variable domain, its missing parts supplied by reference TRBV18 and TRBJ1-6, is NAGVMQNPRHLVRRRGQEARLRCSPMKGHSHVYWYRQLPEEGLKFMVYLQKENIIDESGMPKERFSAEFPKEGPSILRIQQVVRGDSAAYFCASSPGQGSSNSPLHFGNGTRLTVT.